This TCR beta chain was sequenced for a study of regulatory T cells in long-lasting Graves disease. Libraries of TCR beta came from iRepertoire HTBI primers plus Arm-PCR of CDR3 regions. Per the original data handling: Across samples, 60 or so TRBV and some 14 TRBJ segments were found. TCRdb ran MiXCR on the multiplex PCR reads and lists one entry per CDR3 protein. The V and J calls were determined by TCRdb, not by the authors. Of around 450,000 distinct CDR3 sequences in the sample, 20% to 25% were seen once. Specified time point: persistent/refractory GD, antithyroid drugs over 5 years with positive TRAb. RNA from PBMCs was the source of the TCR library. V shed 5 bases, J shed 16 bases, and the junction held 11 bases outside the gene matches. Per germline, CDR1 SGHTA and CDR2 FQGNSA. There are 13 residues in the CDR3. Ten or more counts support this clonotype. The antigen remains unidentified. Notes on the study in general: Persistent-disease Graves' patients showed less TCR diversity than new cases.

This TCR was recovered from a female donor with Graves disease. V usage is TRBV7-2 and J usage is TRBJ1-6, with 7 nucleotides matching TRBD1. This specimen was peripheral blood mononuclear cells (PBMCs), taken when the disease was refractory, from a patient treated with antithyroid drugs. CDR3 residues: CASSPTGAYALHF. CDR3 DNA: TGTGCCAGCAGCCCCACAGGGGCCTATGCGCTCCACTTT.